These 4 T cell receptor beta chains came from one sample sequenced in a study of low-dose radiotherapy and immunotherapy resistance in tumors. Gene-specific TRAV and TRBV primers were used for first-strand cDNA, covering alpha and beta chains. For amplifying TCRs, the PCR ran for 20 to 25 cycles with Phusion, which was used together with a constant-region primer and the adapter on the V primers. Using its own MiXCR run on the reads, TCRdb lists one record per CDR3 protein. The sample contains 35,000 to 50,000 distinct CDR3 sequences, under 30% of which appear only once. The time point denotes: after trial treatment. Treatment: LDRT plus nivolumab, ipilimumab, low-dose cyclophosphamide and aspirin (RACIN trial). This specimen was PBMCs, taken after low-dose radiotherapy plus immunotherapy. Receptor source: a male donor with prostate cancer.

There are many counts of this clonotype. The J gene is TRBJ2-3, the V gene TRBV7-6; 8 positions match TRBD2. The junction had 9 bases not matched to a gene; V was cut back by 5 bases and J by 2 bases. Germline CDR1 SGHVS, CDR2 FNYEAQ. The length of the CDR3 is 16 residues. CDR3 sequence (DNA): TGTGCCAGCAGCCCACTACGGGGGGGGCCCACAGATACGCAGTATTTT. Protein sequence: CASSPLRGGPTDTQYF.

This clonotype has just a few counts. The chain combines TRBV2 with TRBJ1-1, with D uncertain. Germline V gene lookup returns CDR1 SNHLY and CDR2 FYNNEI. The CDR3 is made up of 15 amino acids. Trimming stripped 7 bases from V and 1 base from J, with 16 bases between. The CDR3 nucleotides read TGTGCCAGCAACTTAGAGGGCCCTTCGAACACTGAAGCTTTCTTT. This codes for CASNLEGPSNTEAFF.

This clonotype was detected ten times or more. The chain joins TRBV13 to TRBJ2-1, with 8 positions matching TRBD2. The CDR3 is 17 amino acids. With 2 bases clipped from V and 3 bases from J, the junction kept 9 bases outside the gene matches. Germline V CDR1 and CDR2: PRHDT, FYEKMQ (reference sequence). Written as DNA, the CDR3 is TGTGCCAGCAGCTTACGTTTGGGCGGGGGGAACTACAATGAGCAGTTCTTC. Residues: CASSLRLGGGNYNEQFF.

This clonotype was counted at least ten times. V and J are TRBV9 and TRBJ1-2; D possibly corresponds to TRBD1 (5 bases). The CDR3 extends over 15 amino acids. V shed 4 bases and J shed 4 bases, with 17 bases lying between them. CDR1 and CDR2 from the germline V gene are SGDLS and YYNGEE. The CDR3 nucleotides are TGTGCCAGCAGCCCAAGAGGGCAGGGAGGCTATGGCTACACCTTC. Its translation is CASSPRGQGGYGYTF.